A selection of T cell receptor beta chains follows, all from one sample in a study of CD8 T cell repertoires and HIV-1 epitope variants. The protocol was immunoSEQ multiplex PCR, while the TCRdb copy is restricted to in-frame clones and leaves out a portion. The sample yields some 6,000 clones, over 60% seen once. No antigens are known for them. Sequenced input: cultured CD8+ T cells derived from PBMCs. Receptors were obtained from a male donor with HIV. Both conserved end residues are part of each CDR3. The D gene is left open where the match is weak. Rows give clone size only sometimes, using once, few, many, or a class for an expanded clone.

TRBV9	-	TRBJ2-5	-	CASSVADAETQYF	TGTGCCAGCAGCGTGGCCGACGCGGAGACCCAGTACTTC
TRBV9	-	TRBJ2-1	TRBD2	CASSVLGGLFRDEQFF	TGTGCCAGCAGCGTCCTGGGGGGACTATTTCGCGATGAGCAGTTCTTC
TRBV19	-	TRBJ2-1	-	CASSMGYPGPTPGLDEQFF	TGTGCCAGTAGTATGGGTTACCCAGGCCCGACACCTGGCCTCGATGAGCAGTTCTTC
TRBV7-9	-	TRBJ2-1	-	CASRPNSGYNEQFF	TGTGCCAGCAGGCCCAATAGTGGGTACAATGAGCAGTTCTTC
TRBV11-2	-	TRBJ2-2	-	CASSLVRKTGELFF	TGTGCCAGCAGCTTAGTTAGGAAAACCGGGGAGCTGTTTTTT
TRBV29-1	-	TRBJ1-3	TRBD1	CSVVTGQSGNTIYF	TGCAGCGTTGTGACAGGGCAGTCTGGAAACACCATATATTTT
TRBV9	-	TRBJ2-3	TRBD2	CASSASGTSQTDTQYF	TGTGCCAGCAGCGCCTCCGGGACTAGTCAAACAGATACGCAGTATTTT
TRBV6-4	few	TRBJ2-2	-	CASSAGDTGELFF	TGTGCCAGCAGTGCAGGGGACACCGGGGAGCTGTTTTTT
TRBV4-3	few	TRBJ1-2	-	CASSQGETGLTYGYTF	TGCGCCAGCAGCCAAGGGGAAACAGGGCTAACCTATGGCTACACCTTC
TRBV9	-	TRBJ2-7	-	CASSVDIQTIYEQYF	TGTGCCAGCAGCGTAGATATCCAAACCATCTACGAGCAGTACTTC
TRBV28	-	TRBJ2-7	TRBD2	CASSELAGAYEQYF	TGTGCCAGCAGTGAGCTAGCGGGGGCCTACGAGCAGTACTTC
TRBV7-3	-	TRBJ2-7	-	CASSLRQGDGEQYF	TGTGCCAGCAGCTTAAGGCAGGGAGATGGTGAGCAGTACTTC
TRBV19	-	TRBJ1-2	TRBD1	CASSSTGDYGYTF	TGTGCCAGTAGTTCAACAGGGGACTATGGCTACACCTTC
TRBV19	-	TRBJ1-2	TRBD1	CASTGGRDYGYTF	TGTGCCAGTACAGGGGGTAGGGACTATGGCTACACCTTC
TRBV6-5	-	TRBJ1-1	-	CASSPLGAFGTEAFF	TGTGCCAGCAGTCCGCTGGGGGCATTCGGCACTGAAGCTTTCTTT
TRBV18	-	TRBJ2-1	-	CASSPPNNEQFF	TGTGCCAGCTCACCTCCGAACAATGAGCAGTTCTTC
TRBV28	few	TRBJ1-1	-	CASRTLYGRLNTEAFF	TGTGCCAGCAGGACTTTATATGGCAGGCTGAACACTGAAGCTTTCTTT
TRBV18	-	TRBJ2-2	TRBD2	CASSPGKGGANTGELFF	TGTGCCAGCTCACCTGGCAAGGGAGGGGCCAACACCGGGGAGCTGTTTTTT
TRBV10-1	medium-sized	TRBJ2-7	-	CASPCRGAGFEQYF	TGCGCCAGCCCCTGCCGAGGTGCGGGATTCGAGCAGTACTTC
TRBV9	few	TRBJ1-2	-	CASSTQGPGSF	TGTGCCAGCAGCACCCAGGGGCCCGGCTCCTTC
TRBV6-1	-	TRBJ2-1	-	CASKLYNEQFF	TGTGCCAGCAAGCTCTACAATGAGCAGTTCTTC
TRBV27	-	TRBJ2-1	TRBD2	CASSLGTSGRGEQFF	TGTGCCAGCAGTCTTGGGACTAGCGGGCGGGGTGAGCAGTTCTTC
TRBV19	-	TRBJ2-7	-	CASSITLGLVEQYF	TGTGCCAGTAGTATAACCTTGGGTTTAGTCGAGCAGTACTTC
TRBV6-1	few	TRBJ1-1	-	CASSEAMGGEIGTEAFF	TGTGCCAGCAGTGAAGCTATGGGGGGCGAGATAGGAACTGAAGCTTTCTTT
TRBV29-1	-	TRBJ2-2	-	CSVDYANTGELFF	TGCAGCGTTGACTACGCGAACACCGGGGAGCTGTTTTTT
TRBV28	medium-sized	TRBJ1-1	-	CASSFRRTGGFF	TGTGCCAGCAGTTTTCGGAGGACGGGGGGCTTCTTT
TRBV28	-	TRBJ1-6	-	CASSLRGADNSPLHF	TGTGCCAGCAGCTTACGGGGGGCGGATAATTCACCCCTCCACTTT
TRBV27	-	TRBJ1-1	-	CASSLSSRNEAFF	TGTGCCAGCAGTTTATCGTCCCGGAATGAAGCTTTCTTT
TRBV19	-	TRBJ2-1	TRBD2	CASSMASGRTDEQFF	TGTGCCAGTAGTATGGCTAGCGGGAGAACTGATGAGCAGTTCTTC
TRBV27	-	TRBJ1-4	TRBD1	CASSSGTGYEKLFF	TGTGCCAGCTCCTCCGGGACAGGGTACGAAAAACTGTTTTTT
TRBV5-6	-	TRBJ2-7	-	CASRPGLNSYEQYF	TGTGCCAGCAGACCGGGACTTAACTCCTACGAGCAGTACTTC
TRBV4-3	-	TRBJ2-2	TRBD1	CASSSGTGHTGELFF	TGCGCCAGCAGCTCCGGGACAGGGCACACCGGGGAGCTGTTTTTT
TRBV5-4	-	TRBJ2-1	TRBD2	CASSFGLAEEQFF	TGTGCCAGCAGCTTCGGACTAGCGGAAGAGCAGTTCTTC
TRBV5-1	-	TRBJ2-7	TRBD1	CASSFGQETSYEQYF	TGCGCCAGCAGCTTCGGACAGGAAACCTCCTACGAGCAGTACTTC
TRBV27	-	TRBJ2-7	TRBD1	CASSLQSTGDHEQYF	TGTGCCAGCAGTTTACAATCGACAGGGGACCACGAGCAGTACTTC
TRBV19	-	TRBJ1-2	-	CASSQGYGYTF	TGTGCCAGCTCTCAGGGCTATGGCTACACCTTC
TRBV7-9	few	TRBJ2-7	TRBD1	CASTTWDRYEQYF	TGTGCCAGCACCACTTGGGACAGATACGAGCAGTACTTC
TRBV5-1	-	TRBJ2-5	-	CASSLNRAGQETQYF	TGCGCCAGCAGCTTGAACAGGGCGGGCCAAGAGACCCAGTACTTC
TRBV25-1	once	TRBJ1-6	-	CASSDRTANSPLHF	TGTGCCAGCAGTGACCGGACAGCAAATTCACCCCTCCACTTT
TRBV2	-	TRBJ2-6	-	CASTGLSGANVLTF	TGTGCCTCGACGGGACTCTCTGGGGCCAACGTCCTGACTTTC
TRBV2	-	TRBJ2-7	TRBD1	CASTKDTGASYEQYF	TGTGCCAGCACTAAGGACACAGGGGCCTCCTACGAGCAGTACTTC
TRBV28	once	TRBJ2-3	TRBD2	CASSRYSGGSTDTQYF	TGTGCCAGCAGTAGGTATAGCGGGGGAAGCACAGATACGCAGTATTTT
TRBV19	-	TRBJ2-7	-	CASSILGATYEQYF	TGTGCCAGTAGTATTCTGGGGGCAACCTACGAGCAGTACTTC
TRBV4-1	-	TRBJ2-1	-	CASSQVAATSSYNEQFF	TGCGCCAGCAGCCAAGTTGCAGCCACAAGCTCCTACAATGAGCAGTTCTTC
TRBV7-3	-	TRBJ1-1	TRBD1	CASSSPDRGLVEAFF	TGTGCCAGCAGCTCTCCGGACAGGGGGCTTGTTGAAGCTTTCTTT